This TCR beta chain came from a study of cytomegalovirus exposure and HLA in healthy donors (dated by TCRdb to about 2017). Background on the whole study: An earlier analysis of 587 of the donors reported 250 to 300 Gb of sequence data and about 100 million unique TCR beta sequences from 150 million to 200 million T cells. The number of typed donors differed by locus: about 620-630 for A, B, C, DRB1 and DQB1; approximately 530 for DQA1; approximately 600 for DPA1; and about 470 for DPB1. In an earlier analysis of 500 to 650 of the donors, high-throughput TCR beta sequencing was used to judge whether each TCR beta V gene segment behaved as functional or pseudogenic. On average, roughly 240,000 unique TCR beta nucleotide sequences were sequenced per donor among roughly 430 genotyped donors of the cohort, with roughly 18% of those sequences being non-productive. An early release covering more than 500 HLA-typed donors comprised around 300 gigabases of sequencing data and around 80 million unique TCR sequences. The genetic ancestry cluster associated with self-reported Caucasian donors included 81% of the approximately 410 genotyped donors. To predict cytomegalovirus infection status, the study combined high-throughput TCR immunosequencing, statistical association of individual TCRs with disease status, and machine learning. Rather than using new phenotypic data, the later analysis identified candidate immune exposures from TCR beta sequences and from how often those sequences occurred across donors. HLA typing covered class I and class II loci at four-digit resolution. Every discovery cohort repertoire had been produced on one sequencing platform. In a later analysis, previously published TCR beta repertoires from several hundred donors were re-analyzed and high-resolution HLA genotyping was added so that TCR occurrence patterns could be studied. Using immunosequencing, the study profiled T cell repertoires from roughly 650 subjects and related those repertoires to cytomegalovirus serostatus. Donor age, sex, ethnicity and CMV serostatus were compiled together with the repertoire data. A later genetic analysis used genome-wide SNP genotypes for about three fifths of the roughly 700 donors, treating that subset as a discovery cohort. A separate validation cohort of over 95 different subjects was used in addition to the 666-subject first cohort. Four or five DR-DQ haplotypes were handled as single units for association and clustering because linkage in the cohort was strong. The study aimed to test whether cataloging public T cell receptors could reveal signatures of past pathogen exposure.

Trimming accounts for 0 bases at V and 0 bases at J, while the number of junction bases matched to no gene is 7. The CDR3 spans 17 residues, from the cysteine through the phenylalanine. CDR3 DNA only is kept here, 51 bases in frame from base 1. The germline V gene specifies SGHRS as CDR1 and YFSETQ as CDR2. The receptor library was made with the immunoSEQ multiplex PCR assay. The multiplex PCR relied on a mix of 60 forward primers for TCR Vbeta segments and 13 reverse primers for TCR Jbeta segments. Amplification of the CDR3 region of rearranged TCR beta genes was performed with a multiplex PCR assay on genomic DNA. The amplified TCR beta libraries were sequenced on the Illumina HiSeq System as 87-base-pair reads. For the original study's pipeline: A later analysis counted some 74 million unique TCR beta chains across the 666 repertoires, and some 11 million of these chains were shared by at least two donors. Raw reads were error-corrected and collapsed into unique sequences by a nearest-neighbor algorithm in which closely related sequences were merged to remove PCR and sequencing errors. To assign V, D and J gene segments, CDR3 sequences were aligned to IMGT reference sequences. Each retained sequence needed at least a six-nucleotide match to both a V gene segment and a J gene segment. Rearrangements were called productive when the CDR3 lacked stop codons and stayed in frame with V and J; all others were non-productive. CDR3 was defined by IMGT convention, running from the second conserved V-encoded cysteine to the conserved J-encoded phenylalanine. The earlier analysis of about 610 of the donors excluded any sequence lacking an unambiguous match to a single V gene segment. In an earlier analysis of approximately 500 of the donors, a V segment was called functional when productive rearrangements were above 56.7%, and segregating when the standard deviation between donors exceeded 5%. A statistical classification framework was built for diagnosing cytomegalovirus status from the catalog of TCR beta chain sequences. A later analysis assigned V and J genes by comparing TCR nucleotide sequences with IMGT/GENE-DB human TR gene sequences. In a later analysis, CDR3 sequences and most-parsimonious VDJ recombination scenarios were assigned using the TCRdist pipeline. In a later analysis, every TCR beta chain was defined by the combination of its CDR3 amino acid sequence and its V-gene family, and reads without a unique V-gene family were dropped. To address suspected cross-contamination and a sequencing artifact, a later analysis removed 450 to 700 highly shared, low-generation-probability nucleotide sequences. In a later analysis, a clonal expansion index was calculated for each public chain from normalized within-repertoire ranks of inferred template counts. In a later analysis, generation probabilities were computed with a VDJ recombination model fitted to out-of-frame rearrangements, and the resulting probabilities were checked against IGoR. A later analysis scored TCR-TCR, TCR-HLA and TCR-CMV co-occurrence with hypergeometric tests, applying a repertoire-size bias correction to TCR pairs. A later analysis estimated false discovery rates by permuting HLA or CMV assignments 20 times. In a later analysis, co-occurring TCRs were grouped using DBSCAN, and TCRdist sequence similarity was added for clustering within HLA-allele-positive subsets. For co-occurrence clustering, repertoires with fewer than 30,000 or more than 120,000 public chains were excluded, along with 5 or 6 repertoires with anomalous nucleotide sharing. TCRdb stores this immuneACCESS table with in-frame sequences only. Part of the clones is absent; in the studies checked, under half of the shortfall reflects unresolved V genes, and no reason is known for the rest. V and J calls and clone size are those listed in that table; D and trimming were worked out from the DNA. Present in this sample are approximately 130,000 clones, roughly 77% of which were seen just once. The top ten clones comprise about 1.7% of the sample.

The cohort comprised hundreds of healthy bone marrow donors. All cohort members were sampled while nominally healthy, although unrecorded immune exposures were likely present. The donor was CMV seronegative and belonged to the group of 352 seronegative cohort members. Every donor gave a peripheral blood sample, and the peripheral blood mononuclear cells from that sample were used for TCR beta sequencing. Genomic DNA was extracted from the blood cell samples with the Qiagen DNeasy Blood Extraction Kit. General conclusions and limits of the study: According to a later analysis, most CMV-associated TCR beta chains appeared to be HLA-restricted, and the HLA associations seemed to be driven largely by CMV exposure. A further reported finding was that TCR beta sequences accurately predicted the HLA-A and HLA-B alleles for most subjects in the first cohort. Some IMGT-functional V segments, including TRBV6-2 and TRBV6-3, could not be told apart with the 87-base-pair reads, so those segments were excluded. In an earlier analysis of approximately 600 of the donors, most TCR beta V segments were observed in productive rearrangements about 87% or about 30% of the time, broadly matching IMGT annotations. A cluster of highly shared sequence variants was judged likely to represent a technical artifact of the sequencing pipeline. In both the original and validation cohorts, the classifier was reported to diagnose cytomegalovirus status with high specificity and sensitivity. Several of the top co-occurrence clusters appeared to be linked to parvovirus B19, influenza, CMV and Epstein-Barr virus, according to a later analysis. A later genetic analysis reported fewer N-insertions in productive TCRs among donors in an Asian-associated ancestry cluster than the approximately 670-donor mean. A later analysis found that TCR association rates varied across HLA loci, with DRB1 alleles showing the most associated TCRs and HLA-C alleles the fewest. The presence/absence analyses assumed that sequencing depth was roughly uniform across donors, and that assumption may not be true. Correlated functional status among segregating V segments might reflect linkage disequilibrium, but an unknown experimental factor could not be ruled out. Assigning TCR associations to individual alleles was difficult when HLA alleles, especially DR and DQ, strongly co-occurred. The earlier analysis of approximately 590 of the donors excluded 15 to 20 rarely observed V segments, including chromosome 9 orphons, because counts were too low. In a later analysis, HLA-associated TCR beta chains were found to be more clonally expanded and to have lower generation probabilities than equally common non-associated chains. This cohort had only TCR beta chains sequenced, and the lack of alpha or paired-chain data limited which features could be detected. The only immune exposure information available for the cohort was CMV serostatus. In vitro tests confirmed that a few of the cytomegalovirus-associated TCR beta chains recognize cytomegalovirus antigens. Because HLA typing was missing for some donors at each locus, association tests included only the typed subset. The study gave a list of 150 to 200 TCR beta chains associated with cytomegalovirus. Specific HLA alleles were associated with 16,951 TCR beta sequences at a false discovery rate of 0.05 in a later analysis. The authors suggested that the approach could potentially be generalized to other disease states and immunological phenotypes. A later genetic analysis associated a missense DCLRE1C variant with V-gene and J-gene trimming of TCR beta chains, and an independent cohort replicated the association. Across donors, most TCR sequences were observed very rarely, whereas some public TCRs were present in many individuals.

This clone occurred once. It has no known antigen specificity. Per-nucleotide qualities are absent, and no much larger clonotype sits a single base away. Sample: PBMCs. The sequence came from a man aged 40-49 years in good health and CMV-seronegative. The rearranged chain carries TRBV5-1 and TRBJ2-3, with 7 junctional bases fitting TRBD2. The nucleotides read TGCGCCAGCAGCTTGGATGCACGGCGGGGGAGCACAGATACGCAGTATTTT. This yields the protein CASSLDARRGSTDTQYF.